The clone carrying this TCR beta chain was recorded many times. The antigen remains undetermined. UMIs and a universal primer site were added when TCR cDNA was made by 5'RACE template switching. From the 5' RACE reads, TCRdb called clonotypes with MiXCR, one entry per CDR3 protein. Counted here are some 100,000 distinct CDR3 sequences, 7.2% occurring once; the ten biggest clones make up 2.7%. These data originate in a study of T cells after yellow fever vaccination. Whole-study findings and limits: Bulk-population clonotypes that are abundant could appear as contaminants in FACS-sorted repertoires. Clones that expanded after primary vaccination mostly reappeared after the booster (roughly 96% CD4, approximately 85% CD8). Weaker in magnitude, the secondary response showed a faster peak on day 5 versus 15.

The origin of this receptor is a man between 18 and 35 years old who received the YFV17D yellow fever vaccine. The sample consisted of CD4+ T cells sorted from PBMCs, taken roughly 47 days after the first yellow fever vaccination.

This CDR3 is CASSGPDHNTGELFF. The CDR3 DNA reads as TGTGCCAGCAGCGGGCCGGACCATAACACCGGGGAGCTGTTTTTT. This chain links TRBV7-6 with TRBJ2-2; no clear D gene. Trimming took off 5 bases at V and 2 bases at J, with 12 bases between the two ends. The length of the CDR3 is 15 residues. The germline V gene encodes CDR1 SGHVS and CDR2 FNYEAQ.